The T cell receptor beta chain described here comes from a study of immune heterogeneity within non-small cell lung tumors. Overall study findings and caveats: Both recurring identical dominant CDR3 beta clonotypes and site-unique high-frequency clones were observed across tumor sites within a patient.

The germline CDR1 and CDR2 sequences are MDHEN and SYDVKM. The CDR3 has 13 amino acids. Trimming took 6 bases from V and 7 from J, leaving 14 bases between them. The template consisted of bulk tumor genomic DNA, with around 600 ng used per sample. Primary tumors were biopsied several times each, far apart, intraoperatively. Their non-small cell lung cancer was newly diagnosed and untreated, and the patients underwent curative surgery. Comment on this clonotype: Its antigen is as yet unknown.

TCR beta CDR3 amplification used multiplex PCR with 32 V and 13 J primers. From the multiplex PCR reads, TCRdb called clonotypes with MiXCR, one entry per CDR3 protein. The table records 1,500 to 2,000 distinct CDR3 sequences, under 55% of them present only once. The sequence came from a man aged 60 to 69 with non-small cell lung cancer. Sequenced sample: lung tumor tissue. This rearrangement joins TRBV28 to TRBJ2-3, with D maybe TRBD2 (5 bases). The chain's CDR3 is CASRSTGSNTQYF. As DNA, the CDR3 is TGTGCCAGCAGGTCGACGGGGAGTAATACGCAGTATTTT.